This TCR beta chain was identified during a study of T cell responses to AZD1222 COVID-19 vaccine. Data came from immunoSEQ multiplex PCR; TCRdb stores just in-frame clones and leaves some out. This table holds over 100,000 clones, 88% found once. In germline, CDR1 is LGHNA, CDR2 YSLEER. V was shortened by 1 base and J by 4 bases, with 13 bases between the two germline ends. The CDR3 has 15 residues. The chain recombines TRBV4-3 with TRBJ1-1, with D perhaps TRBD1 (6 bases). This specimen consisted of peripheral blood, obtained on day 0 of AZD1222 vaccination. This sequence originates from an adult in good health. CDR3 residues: CASSQAPGGLTEAFF. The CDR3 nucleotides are TGCGCCAGCAGCCAAGCCCCGGGGGGCCTCACTGAAGCTTTCTTT.